The rows below give T cell receptor beta chains drawn from one sample of a study of T-cell memory formation after mild COVID-19. One entry per CDR3 protein, called by TCRdb with MiXCR from the 5' RACE reads. Among more than 350,000 distinct CDR3 sequences, about 21% were seen once, and the ten largest hold roughly an eighth. Material for sequencing was PBMCs or a T cell subset sorted from them (not recorded which). These receptors were collected from an adult woman who had mild COVID-19 (a few samples of this study predate the infection). Cell type and time point are not known. Both conserved end residues are part of each CDR3. D genes are given only for firm matches.

.,TRBJ1-1,TRBV3-1,CASSQMENTEAFF
TRBD2,TRBJ2-7,TRBV12-3/TRBV12-4,CASSSTSDLPYEQYF
.,TRBJ2-3,TRBV29-1,CSVAGALRQDTQYF
.,TRBJ2-7,TRBV29-1,CSVETSGYEQYF
TRBD2,TRBJ2-7,TRBV12-3/TRBV12-4,CASRPGGTSEQYF
TRBD2,TRBJ2-7,TRBV7-9,CASRAGTSGAYEQYF
TRBD2,TRBJ2-1,TRBV24-1,CATSDRLAGVAYNEQFF
.,TRBJ1-5,TRBV6-4,CARGIFLNQPQHF
.,TRBJ2-3,TRBV7-9,CASSLVTATDTQYF
.,TRBJ2-7,TRBV12-3/TRBV12-4,CASSSSRGYEQYF
.,TRBJ1-2,TRBV6-6,CASTDDTQGSYGYTF
TRBD1,TRBJ1-5,TRBV20-1,CSALPGQGNQPQHF
.,TRBJ2-3,TRBV3-1,CASSLLSGRPDTQYF
TRBD2,TRBJ2-3,TRBV29-1,CSVVRPLAGNTDTQYF
TRBD1,TRBJ1-2,TRBV7-9,CASSLAGTGGQGYTF
.,TRBJ1-2,TRBV9,CASSVAPDGTLYGYTF
TRBD1,TRBJ1-1,TRBV11-2,CASSLQGYTEAFF
.,TRBJ2-7,TRBV3-1,CASSFGQIYEQYF